Each of the 10 T cell receptor beta chains below was sequenced from the same sample in a study of blood T cells in healthy people across ages. A second PCR of 7 to 11 cycles used a sample-barcoded 5' primer and a J-beta primer mix. Via MiXCR, TCRdb re-called the 5' RACE reads, giving one row per CDR3 protein. The profile covers around 1.5 million distinct CDR3 sequences, with around 39% appearing a single time and 7.9% taken by the ten largest. The sample consisted of blood. These TCRs come from a woman between 18 and 29 years old in good health.

This clonotype has only a few counts. For the CDR3, the DNA is TGCAGTGCTAGAGGGACCAGCGGGAACAGGAACGAGCAGTACTTC. This codes for CSARGTSGNRNEQYF. The V gene is TRBV20-1, the J gene TRBJ2-7; 7 bases are a match to TRBD2. This CDR3 has 15 residues. Per germline, CDR1 DFQATT and CDR2 SNEGSKA (reference sequence). V lost 1 base to trimming and J lost 5 bases; unmatched junction nucleotides: 11.

In its sample, this clonotype was seen a few times. This sequence joins TRBV9 and TRBJ2-7; 11 positions match TRBD2. Germline values: CDR1 SGDLS, CDR2 YYNGEE. The CDR3 runs 18 residues. The ends lost 1 base at V and 7 bases at J; junction bases unmatched: 16. Written as DNA, the CDR3 is TGTGCCAGCAGCGTAAGCCTAGCGGGAGGCAGCTCCTACAATGAGCAGTACTTC. Its protein product is CASSVSLAGGSSYNEQYF.

This clonotype appeared a few times. This chain uses TRBV6-6 with TRBJ2-5, with a weak D call TRBD1 (5 bases). Germline V gene sequence: CDR1 MNHNY, CDR2 SVGAGI (reference sequence). This CDR3 spans 13 amino acids. The CDR3 bases are TGTGCATCTTATAGGGGCATAGAAGAGACCCAGTACTTC. It codes for CASYRGIEETQYF.

The chain has TRBV20-1 and TRBJ2-1, with 13 bases lining up with TRBD2. V gave up 6 bases and J gave up 0 bases; unmatched junction bases: 8. Germline loops: CDR1 DFQATT, CDR2 SNEGSKA (reference sequence). CDR3 length equals 17 residues. The CDR3 DNA is TGCAGTGCACCCGGGACTAGCGGGATCCTCTCCTACAATGAGCAGTTCTTC. This gives the protein CSAPGTSGILSYNEQFF.

This clonotype has at least ten counts. The chain is built from TRBV3-1 and TRBJ1-2; tentative D call: TRBD1 (5 bases). CDR1 is LGHDT and CDR2 is YNNKEL in the germline V gene (reference sequence). This CDR3 is built from 12 residues. The V end was cut by 4 bases, the J end by 7 bases, with 10 bases between. The chain's CDR3 is CASSRQTSGYTF. The CDR3 coding sequence is TGTGCCAGCAGCCGACAGACAAGTGGCTACACCTTC.

Comment on this clonotype: One junction end does not reproduce the germline sequence, and a read error may be involved. The chain combines TRBV27 with TRBJ2-1; 9 nucleotides line up with TRBD1. Germline loops: CDR1 MNHEY, CDR2 SMNVEV (reference sequence). CDR3 length: 15 amino acids. The CDR3 DNA reads as TGTGTCAGCAGTCCCGGGACAGGGAGGTACAATGAGCAGTTCTTC. Encoded protein: CVSSPGTGRYNEQFF.

This clonotype was detected only a few times. V gene TRBV28 combines with J gene TRBJ1-5; D might be TRBD1 (6 bases). Germline-derived CDR1 and CDR2 are MDHEN and SYDVKM. Trimming shortened V by 8 bases and J by 4 bases, and 21 bases separated the two germline ends. The CDR3 is made up of 16 amino acids. CDR3 residues: CASSPFGTGWNQPQHF. The CDR3 nucleotides are TGTGCCAGCTCTCCTTTCGGAACAGGGTGGAATCAGCCCCAGCATTTT. The full variable domain, with the rest looked up from reference TRBV28 and TRBJ1-5, is DVKVTQSSRYLVKRTGEKVFLECVQDMDHENMFWYRQDPGLGLRLIYFSYDVKMKEKGDIPEGYSVSREKKERFSLILESASTNQTSMYLCASSPFGTGWNQPQHFGDGTRLSIL.

This rearrangement joins TRBV28 to TRBJ1-1, with TRBD1 matching 7 bases. The CDR3 has 16 amino acids. CDR1 and CDR2 from the germline V gene are MDHEN and SYDVKM. The junction had 13 bases not matched to a gene; V was cut back by 6 bases and J by 3 bases. The CDR3 sequence: CASSPAEGARYTEAFF. The CDR3 coding sequence is TGTGCCAGCAGCCCCGCGGAGGGGGCGCGTTACACTGAAGCTTTCTTT.

This clonotype turned up a few times. The chain links TRBV6-5 to TRBJ1-3; D unresolved. Germline loops: CDR1 MNHEY, CDR2 SVGAGI. CDR3 length: 12 residues. V lost 5 bases and J 4 bases, leaving 6 bases between the germline ends. CDR3 sequence: CASSGRGNTIYF. The DNA of the CDR3 is TGTGCCAGCAGTGGCCGGGGAAACACCATATATTTT.

V gene TRBV24-1 combines with J gene TRBJ2-5; D remains ambiguous. V lost 4 bases, J lost 5 bases, and 7 bases lay in between. The CDR3 consists of 12 residues. CDR1 KGHDR and CDR2 SFDVKD come from the germline V gene. The CDR3 region is CATSDLRETQYF. CDR3 DNA: TGTGCCACCAGTGACCTCCGGGAGACCCAGTACTTC.